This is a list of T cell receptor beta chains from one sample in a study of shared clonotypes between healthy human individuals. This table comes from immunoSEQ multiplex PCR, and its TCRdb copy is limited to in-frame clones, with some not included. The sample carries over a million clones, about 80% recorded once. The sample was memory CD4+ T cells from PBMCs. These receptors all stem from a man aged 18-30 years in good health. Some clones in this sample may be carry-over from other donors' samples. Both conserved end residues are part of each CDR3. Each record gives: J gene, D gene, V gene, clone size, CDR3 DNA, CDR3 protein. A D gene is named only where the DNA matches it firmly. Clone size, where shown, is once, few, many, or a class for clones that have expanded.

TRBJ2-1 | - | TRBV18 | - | TGTGCCAGCTCCGAGCAACTTCCTAGTGGGGGTAATGAGCAGTTCTTC | CASSEQLPSGGNEQFF
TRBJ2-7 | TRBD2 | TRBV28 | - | TGTGCCAGCAGTGGTTCTAGCGGCTCCTACGAGCAGTACTTC | CASSGSSGSYEQYF
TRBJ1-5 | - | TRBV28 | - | TGTGCCAGCAGTTTGGGAGGGTATAGCAATCAGCCCCAGCATTTT | CASSLGGYSNQPQHF
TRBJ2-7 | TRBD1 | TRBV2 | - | TGTGCCAGCAAGACTGGACAGGGTGGACGCGAGCAGTACTTC | CASKTGQGGREQYF
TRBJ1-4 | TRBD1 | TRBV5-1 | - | TGCGCCAGCAGCTTGATCGGGACAGGGGATGAAAAACTGTTTTTT | CASSLIGTGDEKLFF
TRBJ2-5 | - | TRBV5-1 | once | TGCGCCAGCAGCTTGGGCCGGCAGGGGGAGACCCAGTACTTC | CASSLGRQGETQYF
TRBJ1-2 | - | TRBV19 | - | TGTGCCAGTAGTACGGAGCCCGGGACCGCCGTTGTTGGCTACACCTTC | CASSTEPGTAVVGYTF
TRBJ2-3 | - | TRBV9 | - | TGTGCCAGCAGCGCTCTCCCGGATCTATACACAGATACGCAGTATTTT | CASSALPDLYTDTQYF
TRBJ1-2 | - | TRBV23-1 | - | TGCGCCAGCAGTCCACCGAAAGGACAGCCTCAACCCCCTAACTATGGCTACACCTTC | CASSPPKGQPQPPNYGYTF
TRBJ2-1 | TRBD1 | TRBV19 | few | TGTGCCAGTAGGACAGGGGCCAGTGGCGGGGATGAGCAGTTCTTC | CASRTGASGGDEQFF
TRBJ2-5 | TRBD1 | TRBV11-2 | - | TGTGCCAGCAGCCCAGGACAGGGGGCAAAAGAGACCCAGTACTTC | CASSPGQGAKETQYF
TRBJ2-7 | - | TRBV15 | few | TGTGCCACCAGCAGAGCGGGCTACGAGCAGTACTTC | CATSRAGYEQYF
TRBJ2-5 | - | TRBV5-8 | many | TGTGCCAGCAGCTTAACCGCAGAGACCCAGTACTTC | CASSLTAETQYF
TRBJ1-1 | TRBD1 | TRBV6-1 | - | TGTGCCAGCAGTACACAGGGGGCGATGAACACTGAAGCTTTCTTT | CASSTQGAMNTEAFF
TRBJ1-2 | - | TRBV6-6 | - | TGTGCCAGCAGTTACTCGGGCCCGGCGGCTAACTATGGCTACACCTTC | CASSYSGPAANYGYTF
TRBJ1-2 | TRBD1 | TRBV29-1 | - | TGCAGCGTTGCGAGGGACAGTAACAACTATGGCTACACCTTC | CSVARDSNNYGYTF
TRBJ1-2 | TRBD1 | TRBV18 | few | TGTGCCAGCTCACTCGGACAGGGGAATGCCAACTATGGCTACACCTTC | CASSLGQGNANYGYTF
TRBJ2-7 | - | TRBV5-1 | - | TGCGCCAGCAGTCTTTTTTCGGGCGAGCAGTACTTC | CASSLFSGEQYF
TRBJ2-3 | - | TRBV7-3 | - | TGTGCCAGCAGCTTGGGCGAGGGAACGCAGTATTTT | CASSLGEGTQYF
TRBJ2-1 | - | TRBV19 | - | TGTGCCAGTAGTATAGGACTCAGGGTATCGTTGGGAAATGAGCAGTTCTTC | CASSIGLRVSLGNEQFF
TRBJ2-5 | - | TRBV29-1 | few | TGCAGCGTTGATCCGGGGAGAGGGGAGACCCAGTACTTC | CSVDPGRGETQYF
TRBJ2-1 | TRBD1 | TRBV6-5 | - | TGTGCCAGCTCGGCAGGGGGCCGGGATGAGCAGTTCTTC | CASSAGGRDEQFF
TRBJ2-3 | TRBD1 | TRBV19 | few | TGTGCCAGTAGAAGGGACAGGGCGACAGATACGCAGTATTTT | CASRRDRATDTQYF
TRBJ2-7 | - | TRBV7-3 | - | TGTGCCAGCAGCTCCGGGACTTCCTACGAGCAGTACTTC | CASSSGTSYEQYF
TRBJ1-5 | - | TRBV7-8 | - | TGTGCCAGCAGCTTGAGGGATAGCAATCAGCCCCAGCATTTT | CASSLRDSNQPQHF
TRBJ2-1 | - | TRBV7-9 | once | TGTGCCAGCAGCCTCGGCGGGCGGGCTCGGCTAAATGAGCAGTTCTTC | CASSLGGRARLNEQFF
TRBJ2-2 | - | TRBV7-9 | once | TGTGCCAGCAGCTTAGCGGACAGAAACACCGGGGAGCTGTTTTTT | CASSLADRNTGELFF
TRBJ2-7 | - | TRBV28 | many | TGTGCCAGCAGTTTAATAATACCCCGACAGAGGGCCGTCAGGGCGCAGTACTTC | CASSLIIPRQRAVRAQYF
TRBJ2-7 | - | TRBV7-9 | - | TGTGCCAGCAGCTTGGAGACCTACGAGCAGTACTTC | CASSLETYEQYF
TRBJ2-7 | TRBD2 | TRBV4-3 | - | TGCGCCAGCAGCCAAGATTTAGCGGGATACTCCTACGAGCAGTACTTC | CASSQDLAGYSYEQYF
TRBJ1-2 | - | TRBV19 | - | TGTGCCAGTACTCCCTCCGGGGACTCCCGCACCGCGGGTGGCTACACCTTC | CASTPSGDSRTAGGYTF
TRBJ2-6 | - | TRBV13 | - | TGTGCCAGCAGCCAAAAACTACAGAGCTCTGGGGCCAACGTCCTGACTTTC | CASSQKLQSSGANVLTF
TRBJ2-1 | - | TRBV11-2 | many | TGTGCCAGCAGCTTAGGAGCGTTAAATGAGCAGTTCTTC | CASSLGALNEQFF
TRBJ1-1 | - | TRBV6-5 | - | TGTGCCAGCAGTTACATCGGCACTGAAGCTTTCTTT | CASSYIGTEAFF
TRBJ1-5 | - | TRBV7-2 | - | TGTGCCAGCAGCTCCCAGGGACGTTCGGAGCCCCAGCATTTT | CASSSQGRSEPQHF
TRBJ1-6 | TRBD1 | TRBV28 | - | TGTGCCAGCAGTTATCGGTGGAGGGGGCCTTCACCCCTCCACTTT | CASSYRWRGPSPLHF
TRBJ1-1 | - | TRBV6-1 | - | TGTGCCACCACACCCCGTTGGGGCACTGAAGCTTTCTTT | CATTPRWGTEAFF
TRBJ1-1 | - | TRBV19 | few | TGTGCCAGTAGTAACGGGGGTGGCACTGAAGCTTTCTTT | CASSNGGGTEAFF
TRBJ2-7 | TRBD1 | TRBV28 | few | TGTGCCAGCAGCCTAATGACAGGGGGTGTGGGTTACGAGCAGTACTTC | CASSLMTGGVGYEQYF
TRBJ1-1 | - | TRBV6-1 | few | TGTGCCAGCAGTGTCGGGACGGCGCACACTGAAGCTTTCTTT | CASSVGTAHTEAFF
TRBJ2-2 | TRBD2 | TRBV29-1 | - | TGCAGCGTTTCGCGGGAGCGGTCGACCGGGGAGCTGTTTTTT | CSVSRERSTGELFF
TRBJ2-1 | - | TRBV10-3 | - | TGTGCCATCAGTGACATCGGGGATGAGCAGTTCTTC | CAISDIGDEQFF
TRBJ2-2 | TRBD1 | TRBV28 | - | TGTGCCAGCAGGGGGACAGGGCAAAACACCGGGGAGCTGTTTTTT | CASRGTGQNTGELFF
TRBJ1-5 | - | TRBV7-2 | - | TGTGCCAGCAGCGCGGGGGGAAGTGGTCAGCCCCAGCATTTT | CASSAGGSGQPQHF
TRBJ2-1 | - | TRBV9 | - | TGTGCCAGCAGCGTTTCCGCCGGGGGGCGGGGAAATGAGCAGTTCTTC | CASSVSAGGRGNEQFF
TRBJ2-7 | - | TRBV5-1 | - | TGCGCCAGCAGCCAAACAGTGGGGGGCCTCACCTACGAGCAGTACTTC | CASSQTVGGLTYEQYF
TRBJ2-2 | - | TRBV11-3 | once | TGTGCCAGCAGCGGCGGGGCGGGGGAGCTGTTTTTT | CASSGGAGELFF
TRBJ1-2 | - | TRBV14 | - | TGTGCCAGCAGCCAAGTATCCGGGTCGGGCTACACCTTC | CASSQVSGSGYTF
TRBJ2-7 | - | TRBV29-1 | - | TGCAGCGCCAGCGAGGGGGGCGGGTCCTACGAGCAGTACTTC | CSASEGGGSYEQYF
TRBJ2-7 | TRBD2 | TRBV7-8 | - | TGTGCCAGCAGCTTAAAATCGCGGACTAGCGGGAGTTCTTCAGGCGAGCAGTACTTC | CASSLKSRTSGSSSGEQYF
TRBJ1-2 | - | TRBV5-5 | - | TGTGCCAGCAGCAATATCTATGGCTATGGCTACACCTTC | CASSNIYGYGYTF
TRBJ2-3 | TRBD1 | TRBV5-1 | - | TGCGCCAGCAGCTCGACAACCGGGACAGGGCGCACAGATACGCAGTATTTT | CASSSTTGTGRTDTQYF
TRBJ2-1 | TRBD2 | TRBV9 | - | TGTGCCAGCAGCCCCCCTAGGGGAAATAGCGGGAGAGGGTCCTACAATGAGCAGTTCTTC | CASSPPRGNSGRGSYNEQFF
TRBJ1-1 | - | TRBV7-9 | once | TGTGCCAGCAGCCAGCCCGGCGGGGACACTGAAGCTTTCTTT | CASSQPGGDTEAFF
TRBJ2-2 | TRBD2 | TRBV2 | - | TGTGCCAGCAGACTAGCGGGCACCGGGGAGCTGTTTTTT | CASRLAGTGELFF
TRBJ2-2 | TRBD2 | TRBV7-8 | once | TGTGCCAGCAGCGGGAGGGCGGGCACCGGGGAGCTGTTTTTT | CASSGRAGTGELFF
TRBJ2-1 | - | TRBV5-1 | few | TGCGCCAGCAGCTTGGCTAGTCTTGGTGAGCAGTTCTTC | CASSLASLGEQFF
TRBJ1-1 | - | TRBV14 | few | TGTGCCAGCAGTCAAGTGATAATGAACACTGAAGCTTTCTTT | CASSQVIMNTEAFF
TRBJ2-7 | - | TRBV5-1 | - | TGCGCCAGCAGCTTGGTTTTGGCAGTACGGGAGCAGTACTTC | CASSLVLAVREQYF
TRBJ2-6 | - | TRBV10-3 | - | TGTGCCATCAGAGGATCGTCTGGGGCCAACGTCCTGACTTTC | CAIRGSSGANVLTF